This TCR beta chain emerged from a study of blood T cell repertoires in COVID-19. The CDR3 loop spans 14 amino acids. CDR1 is SGDLS and CDR2 is YYNGEE in the germline V gene. Trimming pared 4 bases from V and 5 bases from J, leaving 16 bases between. Cohort assignment relied on participant-reported clinical history. Original data processing: Counts of nucleated cells, estimated from reference gene primer amplification, were obtained. Sequenced by immunoSEQ multiplex PCR; TCRdb stores in-frame clones only, minus some. That table furnishes V, J and clone size, whereas the DNA furnished D and trimming. Altogether more than 250,000 clones are present, around 84% being singletons, with the ten largest covering about 9.4%.

V gene TRBV9 combines with J gene TRBJ2-7; perhaps TRBD2 as D (5 bases). This receptor was identified in a woman younger than 35 who had recovered from COVID-19. What was sequenced was PBMCs or T cells enriched from blood (not recorded which). CDR3 residues: CASSTYNAGDEQYF. CDR3 nucleotide sequence: TGTGCCAGCAGCACCTACAACGCCGGGGACGAGCAGTACTTC.